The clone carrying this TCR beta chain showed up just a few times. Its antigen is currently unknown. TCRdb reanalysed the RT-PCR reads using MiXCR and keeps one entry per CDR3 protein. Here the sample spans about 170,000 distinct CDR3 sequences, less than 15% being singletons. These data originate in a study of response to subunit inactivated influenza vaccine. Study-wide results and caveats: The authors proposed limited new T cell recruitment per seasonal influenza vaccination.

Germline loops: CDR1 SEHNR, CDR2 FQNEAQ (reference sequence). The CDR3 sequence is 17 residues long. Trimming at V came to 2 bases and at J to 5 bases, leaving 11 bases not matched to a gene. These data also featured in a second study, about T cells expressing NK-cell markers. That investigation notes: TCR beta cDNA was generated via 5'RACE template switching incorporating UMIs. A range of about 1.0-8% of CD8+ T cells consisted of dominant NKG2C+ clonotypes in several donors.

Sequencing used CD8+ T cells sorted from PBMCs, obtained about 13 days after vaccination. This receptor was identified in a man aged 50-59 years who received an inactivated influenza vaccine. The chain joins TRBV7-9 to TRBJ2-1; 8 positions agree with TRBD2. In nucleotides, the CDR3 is TGTGCCAGCAGCTTACTTCCCCTGTATAGCGGGAACAATGAGCAGTTCTTC. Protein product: CASSLLPLYSGNNEQFF.